A selection of T cell receptor beta chains follows, all from one sample in a study of T cells in Graves' hyperthyroidism and ophthalmopathy. TCRdb reprocessed the multiplex PCR reads with MiXCR, giving one entry per CDR3 protein. This sample has 500,000 to 750,000 distinct CDR3 sequences, with around 45% found just once. The sequenced sample consisted of peripheral blood or thyroid tissue (not recorded which). The source of these receptors is a woman aged 18-30 years with Graves' hyperthyroidism. Both conserved end residues are part of each CDR3. D genes are given only for firm matches. Clone size is given for some rows only: seen once, a few or many times, or a class if the clone is expanded.

>TRBD1|many|TRBJ2-2|TRBV15
CATSRVGQGNTGELFF
TGTGCCACCAGCAGAGTTGGACAGGGGAACACCGGGGAGCTGTTTTTT
>-|many|TRBJ2-2|TRBV29-1
CSATEGAVNTGELFF
TGCAGCGCCACTGAAGGCGCAGTGAACACCGGGGAGCTGTTTTTT
>-|many|TRBJ2-7|TRBV6-5
CASGKHEQYF
TGTGCCAGCGGAAAGCACGAGCAGTACTTC
>TRBD2|-|TRBJ2-7|TRBV19
CASCRSGGRYEQYF
TGTGCCAGTTGTCGGTCGGGAGGGAGGTACGAGCAATACTTC
>TRBD2|-|TRBJ2-1|TRBV24-1
CATSDTTSGRGYEQFF
TGTGCCACCAGTGATACGACTAGCGGGAGAGGGTATGAGCAGTTCTTC
>TRBD1|once|TRBJ1-4|TRBV2
CASSTSGGNRGRGTNEKLFF
TGTGCCAGCTCTACTAGCGGGGGGAACAGGGGGCGCGGAACTAATGAAAAACTGTTTTTT
>TRBD1|-|TRBJ1-1|TRBV7-6
CASSVVGSGTGLTLEAFF
TGTGCCAGCAGCGTAGTCGGTAGCGGGACAGGGTTAACTTTAGAGGCTTTCTTT
>TRBD1|many|TRBJ2-7|TRBV5-6
CASRPTGADYEQYF
TGTGCCAGCAGACCGACAGGGGCGGACTACGAGCAGTACTTC
>-|few|TRBJ2-3|TRBV6-5
CASTSDSTDTQYF
TGTGCCAGCACCTCGGACAGCACAGATACGCAGTATTTT
>-|few|TRBJ2-1|TRBV7-2
CASSLGWGDYNEQFF
TGTGCCAGCAGCTTGGGATGGGGTGACTACAATGAGCAGTTCTTC
>TRBD1|-|TRBJ2-6|TRBV19
CASSMLRGQGSSEAF
TGTGCCAGTAGTATGTTGCGTGGACAGGGATCGTCTGAAGCTTTC
>TRBD2|-|TRBJ2-5|TRBV29-1
CNFRGGQETLYF
TGCAACTTTCGCGGGGGTCAAGAGACCCTGTACTTC